This T cell receptor beta chain was sequenced for a study of cytomegalovirus exposure and HLA in healthy donors. Study outcomes and limitations: Cytomegalovirus status was reportedly diagnosed by the classifier with high sensitivity and specificity. Listed as cytomegalovirus-associated were approximately 160 TCR beta chains. The analysis excluded some indistinguishable V segments, including TRBV6-2 and TRBV6-3. As immune exposure information, only CMV serostatus was available.

Comments on this clone: Its target is not known.

CDR1 and CDR2 from the germline V gene are SGHRS and YFSETQ. There are 13 residues in the CDR3. V gave up 2 bases and J gave up 1 base, with 6 bases separating them. Primers for the PCR totalled 60 Vbeta and 13 Jbeta. Only in-frame clones appear in the TCRdb table, and some are missing; sequencing was by immunoSEQ multiplex PCR. This table holds roughly 130,000 clones, approximately 80% found once. The TCR was taken from a man aged 40-50 years in good health and CMV-seronegative. The sample consisted of PBMCs. This chain links TRBV5-1 with TRBJ1-1; D is unresolved. CDR3 in DNA: TGCGCCAGCAGCTTTAATCGGAACACTGAAGCTTTCTTT. It encodes CASSFNRNTEAFF.